One T cell receptor beta chain is described in this entry. This entry comes from a study of technical replicates of blood from a few donors. The CDR3 sequence is 17 residues long. With 2 bases removed from V and 3 bases from J, the gap between germline ends came to 18 bases. Germline loops: CDR1 SGHNT, CDR2 YENEEA. Assay: immunoSEQ multiplex PCR; the TCRdb copy retains only in-frame clones and omits some. The sample has 80,000 to 95,000 clones; about 92% are singletons. V usage is TRBV11-3 and J usage is TRBJ2-3; possibly TRBD2 for D (5 bases). The source is a human donor in good health. The sequenced sample consisted of T cells isolated from PBMCs. The CDR3 loop reads CASSLSFEGTGTDTQYF. The CDR3, as DNA: TGTGCCAGCAGCTTATCTTTTGAGGGCACCGGGACAGATACGCAGTATTTT. The variable domain in full, with the rest retrieved from reference TRBV11-3 and TRBJ2-3, is EAGVVQSPRYKIIEKKQPVAFWCNPISGHNTLYWYLQNLGQGPELLIRYENEEAVDDSQLPKDRFSAERLKGVDSTLKIQPAELGDSAVYLCASSLSFEGTGTDTQYFGPGTRLTVL.